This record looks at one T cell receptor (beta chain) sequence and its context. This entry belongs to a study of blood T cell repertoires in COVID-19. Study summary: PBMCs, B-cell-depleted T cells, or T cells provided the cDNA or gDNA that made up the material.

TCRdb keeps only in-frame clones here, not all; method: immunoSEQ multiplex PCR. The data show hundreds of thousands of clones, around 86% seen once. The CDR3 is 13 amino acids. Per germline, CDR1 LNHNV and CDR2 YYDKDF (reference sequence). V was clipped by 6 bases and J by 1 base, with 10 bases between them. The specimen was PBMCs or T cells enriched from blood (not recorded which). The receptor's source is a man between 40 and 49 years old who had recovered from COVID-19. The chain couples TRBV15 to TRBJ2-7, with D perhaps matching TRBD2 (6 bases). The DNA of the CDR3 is TGTGCCACCAGGGAGGACTATTCCTACGAGCAGTACTTC. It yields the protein CATREDYSYEQYF.